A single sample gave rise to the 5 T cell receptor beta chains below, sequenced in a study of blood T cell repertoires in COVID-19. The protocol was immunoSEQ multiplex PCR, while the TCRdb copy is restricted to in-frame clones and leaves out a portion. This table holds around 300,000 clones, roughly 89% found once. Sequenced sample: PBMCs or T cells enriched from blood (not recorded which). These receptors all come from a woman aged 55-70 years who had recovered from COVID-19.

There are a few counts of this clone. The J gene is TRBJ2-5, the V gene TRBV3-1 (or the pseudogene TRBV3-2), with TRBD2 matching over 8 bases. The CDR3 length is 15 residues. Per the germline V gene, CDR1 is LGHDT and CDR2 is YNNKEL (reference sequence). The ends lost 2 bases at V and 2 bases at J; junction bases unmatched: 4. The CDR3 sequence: CASSQSGLAQETQYF. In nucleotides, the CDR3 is TGTGCCAGCAGCCAAAGCGGACTAGCACAAGAGACCCAGTACTTC.

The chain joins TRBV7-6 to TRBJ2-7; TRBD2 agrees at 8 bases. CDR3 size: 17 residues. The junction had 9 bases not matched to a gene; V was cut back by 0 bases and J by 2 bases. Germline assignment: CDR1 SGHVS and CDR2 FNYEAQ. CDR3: CASSLARGAGWTYEQYF. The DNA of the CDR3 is TGTGCCAGCAGCTTAGCGCGGGGGGCAGGGTGGACCTACGAGCAGTACTTC.

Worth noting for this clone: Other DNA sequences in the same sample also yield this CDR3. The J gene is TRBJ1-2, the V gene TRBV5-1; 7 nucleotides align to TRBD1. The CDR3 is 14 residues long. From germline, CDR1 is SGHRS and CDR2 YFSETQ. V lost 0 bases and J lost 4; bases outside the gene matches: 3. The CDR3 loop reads CASSLDPGGYGYTF. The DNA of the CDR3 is TGCGCCAGCAGCTTGGATCCAGGGGGCTATGGCTACACCTTC. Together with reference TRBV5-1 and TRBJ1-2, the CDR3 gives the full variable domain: KAGVTQTPRYLIKTRGQQVTLSCSPISGHRSVSWYQQTPGQGLQFLFEYFSETQRNKGNFPGRFSGRQFSNSRSEMNVSTLELGDSALYLCASSLDPGGYGYTFGSGTRLTVV.

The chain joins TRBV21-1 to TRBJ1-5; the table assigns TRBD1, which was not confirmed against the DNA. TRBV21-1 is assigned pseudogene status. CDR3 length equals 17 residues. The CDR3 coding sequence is TGTGCCAGCAGCAAACGCCCTTTGACAGTTTCTAATCAGCCCCAGCATTTT. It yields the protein CASSKRPLTVSNQPQHF.

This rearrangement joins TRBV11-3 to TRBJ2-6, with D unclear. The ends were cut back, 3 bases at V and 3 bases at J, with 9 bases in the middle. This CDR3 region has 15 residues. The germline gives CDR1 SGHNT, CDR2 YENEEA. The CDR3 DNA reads TGTGCCAGCAGCTTTCGTCTAGGTGGGGCCAACGTCCTGACTTTC. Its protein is CASSFRLGGANVLTF.